Sequencing of this T cell receptor beta chain was carried out in a study of T cells in Graves' hyperthyroidism and ophthalmopathy. Study summary: Once the initial diagnosis was made, peripheral blood was obtained before any treatment.

The TCR beta CDR3 regions underwent amplification using RNA transcripts as the source. First-round RT-PCR targeting the TCR CDR3 was performed with the HTBI primer set. TCRdb used MiXCR to reprocess the multiplex PCR reads, holding one entry per CDR3 protein. The sample shows 300,000 to 450,000 distinct CDR3 sequences, around an eighth of them seen only once. The CDR3 sequence is 21 residues long. The trim removed 1 base at V and 0 bases at J, leaving 16 bases unmatched. Germline V lookup: CDR1 DFQATT, CDR2 SNEGSKA (reference sequence). This clonotype was observed many times. Its antigen is not known. Overall study results and limits: Ophthalmopathy and stable hyperthyroidism were told apart by a 13 V-J model.

This TCR came from a man aged 25 to 40 with Graves' hyperthyroidism that later progressed to Graves' ophthalmopathy. The gene calls are TRBV20-1 and TRBJ2-1; 12 bases are shared with TRBD1. Sequencing was done on a sample of blood. CDR3 bases: TGCAGTGCTAGAGTATTTCTGGGACAGGGGGCCTCTGGAAGCTCCTACAATGAGCAGTTCTTC. Translating gives CSARVFLGQGASGSSYNEQFF.